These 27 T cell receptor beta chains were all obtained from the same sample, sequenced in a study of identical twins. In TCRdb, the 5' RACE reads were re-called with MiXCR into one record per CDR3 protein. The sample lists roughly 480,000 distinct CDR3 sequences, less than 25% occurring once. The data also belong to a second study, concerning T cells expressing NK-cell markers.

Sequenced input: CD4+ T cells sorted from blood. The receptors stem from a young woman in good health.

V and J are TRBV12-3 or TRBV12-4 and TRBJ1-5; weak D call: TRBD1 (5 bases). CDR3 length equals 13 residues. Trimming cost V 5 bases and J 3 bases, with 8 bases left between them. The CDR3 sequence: CASSHRYNQPQHF. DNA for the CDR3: TGTGCCAGCAGTCACAGGTACAATCAGCCCCAGCATTTT.

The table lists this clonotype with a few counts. CDR3 nucleotides: TGTGCCAGCACCACTCCGGACAGGGAGCCCGAAGCTTTCTTT. Protein product: CASTTPDREPEAFF. This chain connects TRBV12-3 or TRBV12-4 to TRBJ1-1; 8 bases agree with TRBD1. Germline trimming cut 7 bases from V and 8 bases from J; bases unmatched to any gene: 12. The CDR3 is 14 residues long.

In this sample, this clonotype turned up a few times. The CDR3 sequence: CASSTGQGQTQYF. In nucleotides, the CDR3 is TGCGCCAGCAGCACCGGACAGGGTCAGACCCAGTACTTC. This sequence joins TRBV5-1 and TRBJ2-5; 8 bases are a match to TRBD1. The germline gives CDR1 SGHRS, CDR2 YFSETQ. V shed 4 bases and J 6 bases; nucleotides not matched to a gene: 5. This CDR3 region has 13 residues. Drawing the rest from reference TRBV5-1 and TRBJ2-5, the complete variable domain is KAGVTQTPRYLIKTRGQQVTLSCSPISGHRSVSWYQQTPGQGLQFLFEYFSETQRNKGNFPGRFSGRQFSNSRSEMNVSTLELGDSALYLCASSTGQGQTQYFGPGTRLLVL.

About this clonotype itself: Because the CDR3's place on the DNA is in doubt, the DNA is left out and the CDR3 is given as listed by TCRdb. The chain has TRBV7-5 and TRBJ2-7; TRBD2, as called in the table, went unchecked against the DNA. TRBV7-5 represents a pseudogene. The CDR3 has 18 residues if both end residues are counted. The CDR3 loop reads CISVSEAPPTGTSDEQYF.

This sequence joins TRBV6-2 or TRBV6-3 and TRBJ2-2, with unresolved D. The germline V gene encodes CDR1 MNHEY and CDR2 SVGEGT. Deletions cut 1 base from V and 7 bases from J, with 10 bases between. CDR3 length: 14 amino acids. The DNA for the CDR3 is TGTGCCAGCAGTTACTACCCAAATGGCGGGGAGCTGTTTTTT. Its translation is CASSYYPNGGELFF.

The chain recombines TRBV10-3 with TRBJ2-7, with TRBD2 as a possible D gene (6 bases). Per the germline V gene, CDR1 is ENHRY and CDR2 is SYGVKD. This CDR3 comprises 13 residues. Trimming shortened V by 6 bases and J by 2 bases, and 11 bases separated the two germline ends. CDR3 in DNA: TGTGCCATCAGACGGGACTCGGCCTACGAGCAGTACTTC. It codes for CAIRRDSAYEQYF.

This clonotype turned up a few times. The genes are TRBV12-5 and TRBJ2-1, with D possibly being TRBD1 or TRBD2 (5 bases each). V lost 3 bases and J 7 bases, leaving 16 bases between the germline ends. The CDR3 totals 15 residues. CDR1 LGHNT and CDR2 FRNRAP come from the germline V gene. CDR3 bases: TGTGCTAGTGGTTTCGCGGCAGGGAGTATGAATGAGCAGTTCTTC. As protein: CASGFAAGSMNEQFF.

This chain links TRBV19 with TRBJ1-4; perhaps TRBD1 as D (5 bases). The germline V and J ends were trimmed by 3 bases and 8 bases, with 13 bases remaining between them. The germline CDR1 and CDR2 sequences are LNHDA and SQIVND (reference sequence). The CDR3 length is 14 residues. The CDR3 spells CASSIRRQSEKLFF. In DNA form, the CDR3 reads TGTGCCAGTAGTATTAGGAGACAGTCGGAAAAACTGTTTTTT.

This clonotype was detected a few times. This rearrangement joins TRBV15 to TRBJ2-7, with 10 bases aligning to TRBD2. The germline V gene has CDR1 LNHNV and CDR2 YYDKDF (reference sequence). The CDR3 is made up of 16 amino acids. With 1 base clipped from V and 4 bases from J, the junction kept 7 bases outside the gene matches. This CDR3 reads CATSRAVASGSYEQYF. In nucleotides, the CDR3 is TGTGCCACCAGCAGAGCGGTGGCTAGCGGGAGTTACGAGCAGTACTTC.

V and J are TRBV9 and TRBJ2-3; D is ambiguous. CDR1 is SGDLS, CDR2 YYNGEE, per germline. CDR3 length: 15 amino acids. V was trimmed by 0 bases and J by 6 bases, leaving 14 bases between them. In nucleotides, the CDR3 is TGTGCCAGCAGCGTAGGATTGGCGCCCGGGGATACGCAGTATTTT. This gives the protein CASSVGLAPGDTQYF.

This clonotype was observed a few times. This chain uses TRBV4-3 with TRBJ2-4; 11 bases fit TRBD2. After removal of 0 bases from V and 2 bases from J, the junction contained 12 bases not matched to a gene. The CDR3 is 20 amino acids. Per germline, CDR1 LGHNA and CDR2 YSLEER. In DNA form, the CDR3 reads TGCGCCAGCAGCCAAGATCTGTTAGGTAGCGGGAGGGGGTCCAAAAACATTCAGTACTTC. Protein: CASSQDLLGSGRGSKNIQYF.

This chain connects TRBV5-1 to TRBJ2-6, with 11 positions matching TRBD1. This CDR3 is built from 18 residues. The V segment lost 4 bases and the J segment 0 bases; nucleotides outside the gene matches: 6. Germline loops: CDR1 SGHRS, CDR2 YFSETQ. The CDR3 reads CASSGTGGSSSGANVLTF. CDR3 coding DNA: TGCGCCAGCAGCGGGACAGGGGGATCAAGCTCTGGGGCCAACGTCCTGACTTTC.

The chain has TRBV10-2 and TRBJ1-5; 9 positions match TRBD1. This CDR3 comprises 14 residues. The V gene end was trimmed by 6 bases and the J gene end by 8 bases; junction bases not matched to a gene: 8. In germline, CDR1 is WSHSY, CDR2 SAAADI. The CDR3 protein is CASRGQGTFKPQHF. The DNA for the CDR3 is TGCGCCAGCAGGGGACAGGGAACTTTTAAGCCCCAGCATTTT.

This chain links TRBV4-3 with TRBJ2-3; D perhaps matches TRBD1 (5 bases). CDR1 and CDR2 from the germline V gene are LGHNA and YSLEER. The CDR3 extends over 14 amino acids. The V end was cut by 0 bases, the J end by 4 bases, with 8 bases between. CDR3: CASSQDSRADTQYF. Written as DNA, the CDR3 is TGCGCCAGCAGCCAAGATTCCAGGGCAGATACGCAGTATTTT.

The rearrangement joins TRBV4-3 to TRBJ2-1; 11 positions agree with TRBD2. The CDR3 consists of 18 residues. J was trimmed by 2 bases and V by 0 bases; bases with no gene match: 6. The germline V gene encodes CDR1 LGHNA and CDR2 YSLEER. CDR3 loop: CASSQDRTSGSPYNEQFF. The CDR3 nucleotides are TGCGCCAGCAGCCAAGATCGTACTAGCGGGAGCCCCTACAATGAGCAGTTCTTC.

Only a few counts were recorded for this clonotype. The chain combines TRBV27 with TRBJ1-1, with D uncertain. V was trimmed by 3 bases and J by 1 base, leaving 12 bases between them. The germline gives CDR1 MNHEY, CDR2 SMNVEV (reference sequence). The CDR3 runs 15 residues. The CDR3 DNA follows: TGTGCCAGCAGTTTTGGGTCATCCTCGAACACTGAAGCTTTCTTT. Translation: CASSFGSSSNTEAFF.

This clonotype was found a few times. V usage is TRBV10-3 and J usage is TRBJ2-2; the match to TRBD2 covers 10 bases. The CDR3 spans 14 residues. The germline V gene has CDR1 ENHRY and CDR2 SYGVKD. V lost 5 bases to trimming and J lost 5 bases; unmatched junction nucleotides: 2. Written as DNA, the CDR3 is TGTGCCATCAGTCAAGCGGGAGGGACCGGGGAGCTGTTTTTT. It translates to CAISQAGGTGELFF.

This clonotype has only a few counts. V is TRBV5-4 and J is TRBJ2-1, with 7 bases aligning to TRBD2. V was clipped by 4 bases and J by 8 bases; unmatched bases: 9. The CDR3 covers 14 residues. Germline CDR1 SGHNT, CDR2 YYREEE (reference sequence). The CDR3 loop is CASSQETSPHEQFF. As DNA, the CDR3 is TGTGCCAGCAGCCAAGAGACTAGCCCCCATGAGCAGTTCTTC.

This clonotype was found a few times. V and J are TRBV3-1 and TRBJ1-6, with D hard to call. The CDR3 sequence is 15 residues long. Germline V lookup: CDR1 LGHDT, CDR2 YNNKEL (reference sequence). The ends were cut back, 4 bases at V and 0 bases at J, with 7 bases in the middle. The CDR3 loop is CASSPTSSYNSPLHF. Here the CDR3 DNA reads TGTGCCAGCAGCCCTACGAGCTCCTATAATTCACCCCTCCACTTT. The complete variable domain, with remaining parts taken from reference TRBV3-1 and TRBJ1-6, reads DTAVSQTPKYLVTQMGNDKSIKCEQNLGHDTMYWYKQDSKKFLKIMFSYNNKELIINETVPNRFSPKSPDKAHLNLHINSLELGDSAVYFCASSPTSSYNSPLHFGNGTRLTVT.

CDR3 residues: CASTRGAGGPNSYEQYF. Here the CDR3 DNA reads TGTGCCAGCACCCGAGGAGCGGGAGGGCCAAATTCCTACGAGCAGTACTTC. The rearrangement uses TRBV12-3 or TRBV12-4 and TRBJ2-7; 10 nucleotides agree with TRBD2. Trimming cost V 7 bases and J 1 base; bases outside gene matches: 13. This CDR3 comprises 17 residues.

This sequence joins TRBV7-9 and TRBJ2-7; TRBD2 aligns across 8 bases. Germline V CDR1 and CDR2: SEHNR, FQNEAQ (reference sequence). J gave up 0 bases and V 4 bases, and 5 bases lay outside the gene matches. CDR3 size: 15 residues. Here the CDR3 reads CASSSTSVSSYEQYF. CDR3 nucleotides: TGTGCCAGCAGCTCGACTAGCGTAAGCTCCTACGAGCAGTACTTC.

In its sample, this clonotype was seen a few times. This CDR3 is CASSISGTHHNEQFF. The CDR3 DNA reads as TGTGCCAGCAGCATAAGCGGGACTCACCACAATGAGCAGTTCTTC. The rearrangement joins TRBV12-3 or TRBV12-4 to TRBJ2-1, with 7 bases that match TRBD2. Germline trimming cut 6 bases from V and 5 bases from J; bases unmatched to any gene: 10. This CDR3 contains 15 residues.

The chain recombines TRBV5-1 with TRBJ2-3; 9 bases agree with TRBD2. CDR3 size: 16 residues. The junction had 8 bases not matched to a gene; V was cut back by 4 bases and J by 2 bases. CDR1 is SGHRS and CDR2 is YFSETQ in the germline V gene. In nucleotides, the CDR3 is TGCGCCAGCAGCACCCCTAGCGGGACATCCACAGATACGCAGTATTTT. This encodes CASSTPSGTSTDTQYF.

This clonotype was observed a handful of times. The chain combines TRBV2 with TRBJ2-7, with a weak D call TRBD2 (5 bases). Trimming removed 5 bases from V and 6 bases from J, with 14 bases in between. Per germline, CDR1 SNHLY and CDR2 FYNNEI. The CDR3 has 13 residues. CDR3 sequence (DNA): TGTGCCAGCAGTTCCTCCTTGGGAGCCGAGCAGTACTTC. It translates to CASSSSLGAEQYF.

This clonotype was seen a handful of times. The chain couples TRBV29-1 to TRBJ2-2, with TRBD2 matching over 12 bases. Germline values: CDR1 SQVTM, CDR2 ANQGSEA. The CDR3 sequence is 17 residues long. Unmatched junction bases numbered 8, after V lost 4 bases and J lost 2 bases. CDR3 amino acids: CSVGPTSGRTNTGELFF. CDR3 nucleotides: TGCAGCGTTGGGCCTACTAGCGGGAGGACCAACACCGGGGAGCTGTTTTTT.

The CDR3 DNA sequence: TGTGCCAGCAGCTTAGCTGAGTTCGGGACCCAGTACTTC. Its protein is CASSLAEFGTQYF. The chain links TRBV7-2 to TRBJ2-5; no clear D. Trimming left V 0 bases short and J 7 bases short, with 9 bases between. The germline V gene encodes CDR1 SGHTA and CDR2 FQGNSA. This CDR3 is built from 13 residues.

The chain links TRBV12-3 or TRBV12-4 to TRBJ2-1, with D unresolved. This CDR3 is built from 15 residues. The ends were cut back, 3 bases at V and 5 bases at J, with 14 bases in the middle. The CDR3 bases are TGTGCCAGCAGTTTTAGTCCTACGCCTCACAATGAGCAGTTCTTC. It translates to CASSFSPTPHNEQFF.